This TCR beta chain was sequenced during a study of blood T cells in healthy people across ages. Total RNA was extracted at no less than 6 micrograms per sample. From germline, CDR1 is MNHEY and CDR2 SVGEGT. This CDR3 contains 12 residues. Trimming removed 9 bases from V and 8 bases from J; junction bases left unmatched: 6. Combining a sample-barcoded 5' primer with a J-beta primer mix, a second PCR ran for roughly 6 to 12 cycles. Every molecule of cDNA carried a tag from a template-switch adaptor with 12 random nucleotides. TCRdb reanalysed the 5' RACE reads using MiXCR and keeps one entry per CDR3 protein. The sample shows over 1,500,000 distinct CDR3 sequences, roughly two fifths of them seen only once.

The receptor comes from a human donor in good health. The chain carries TRBV6-2 or TRBV6-3 and TRBJ2-1; TRBD1 aligns across 8 bases. Specimen: blood. The CDR3: CASTTGADEQFF. The DNA for the CDR3 is TGTGCCAGTACGACAGGGGCGGATGAGCAGTTCTTC.